The 11 T cell receptor beta chains below all came from one sample that was sequenced in a study of the immune and genomic landscape of osteosarcoma. TCRdb's table, derived via immunoSEQ multiplex PCR, lists solely in-frame clones and lacks some. The repertoire includes about 10,000 clones, under 75% of them detected once, and around 18% sits in the top ten. Osteosarcoma specimens were post-treatment primary, local recurrence and metastasis tumors from poor-prognosis patients. The sequenced sample was osteosarcoma tumor tissue from the lung. The receptors were gathered from a human donor with osteosarcoma.

The V call is TRBV28, the J call TRBJ2-2, with D possibly being TRBD1 (6 bases). The CDR3 consists of 16 residues. Trimming shortened V by 7 bases and J by 1 base, and 16 bases separated the two germline ends. The germline V gene has CDR1 MDHEN and CDR2 SYDVKM. In nucleotides, the CDR3 is TGTGCCAGCATCAGGGGCGCTAGACTGAACACCGGGGAGCTGTTTTTT. Translating it yields CASIRGARLNTGELFF.

This clone was seen a handful of times. The V gene is TRBV7-8, the J gene TRBJ2-2; D unresolved. Germline V gene data show CDR1 as SGHVS and CDR2 as FQNEAQ. V gave up 2 bases and J gave up 7 bases, with 8 bases separating them. This CDR3 is 13 amino acids long. The CDR3 DNA follows: TGTGCCAGCAGCTTAAAGCGAGGCGGGGAGCTGTTTTTT. Its translation is CASSLKRGGELFF. The complete variable domain, with remaining parts taken from reference TRBV7-8 and TRBJ2-2, reads GAGVSQSPRYKVAKRGQDVALRCDPISGHVSLFWYQQALGQGPEFLTYFQNEAQLDKSGLPSDRFFAERPEGSVSTLKIQRTQQEDSAVYLCASSLKRGGELFFGEGSRLTVL.

This clone was observed a handful of times. CDR3 sequence: CASSLGSGFYEQYF. CDR3 DNA: TGCGCCAGCAGCTTGGGGAGCGGCTTCTACGAGCAGTACTTC. The V and J genes are TRBV5-1 and TRBJ2-7; D might be TRBD2 (5 bases). Germline CDR1 reads SGHRS; CDR2 reads YFSETQ. Trimming left V 0 bases short and J 3 bases short, with 10 bases between. The CDR3 extends over 14 amino acids.

The chain links TRBV2 to TRBJ2-1, with TRBD2 matching over 8 bases. CDR1 and CDR2 from the germline V gene are SNHLY and FYNNEI. The CDR3 extends over 13 amino acids. J was trimmed by 9 bases and V by 4 bases; bases with no gene match: 5. The CDR3 here is CASSVREGLEQFF. The CDR3 coding sequence is TGTGCCAGCAGTGTACGGGAGGGTCTTGAGCAGTTCTTC.

The chain combines TRBV7-6 with TRBJ2-3, with D perhaps matching TRBD1 or TRBD2 (5 bases each). Germline V gives CDR1 SGHVS, CDR2 FNYEAQ. The CDR3 sequence is 15 residues long. The V gene lost 2 bases and the J gene lost 6 bases, with 15 bases spanning the gap. The CDR3 nucleotides are TGTGCCAGCAGCTTAATGGGGACCCGCCTGGATACGCAGTATTTT. Amino acids: CASSLMGTRLDTQYF.

V and J are TRBV29-1 and TRBJ1-3; D is perhaps TRBD1 (5 bases). Trimming cost V 3 bases and J 0 bases, with 9 bases left between them. Germline V gives CDR1 SQVTM, CDR2 ANQGSEA. This CDR3 spans 14 amino acids. The CDR3 loop is CSVDRVNSGNTIYF. CDR3 bases: TGCAGCGTTGACAGGGTCAACTCTGGAAACACCATATATTTT.

The chain employs TRBV11-2 and TRBJ2-7; D may correspond to TRBD1 or TRBD2 (5 bases each). Germline V lookup: CDR1 SGHAT, CDR2 FQNNGV. The CDR3 is made up of 13 amino acids. V gave up 4 bases and J gave up 7 bases, with 14 bases separating them. DNA of the CDR3: TGTGCCAGCAGCTGGGACCAAGGTAGAGAGCAGTACTTC. As protein: CASSWDQGREQYF.

V and J are TRBV27 and TRBJ2-7; tentatively, D is TRBD2 (6 bases). Deletions cut 5 bases from V and 1 base from J, with 9 bases between. The CDR3 has 13 residues. Germline values: CDR1 MNHEY, CDR2 SMNVEV (reference sequence). CDR3 in DNA: TGTGCCAGCAGTGCGGGACGGTCCTACGAGCAGTACTTC. The encoded protein is CASSAGRSYEQYF.

The genes are TRBV5-6 and TRBJ2-7; the match to TRBD2 covers 13 bases. V was clipped by 3 bases and J by 6 bases; unmatched bases: 6. Per the germline V gene, CDR1 is SGHDT and CDR2 is YYEEEE. The CDR3 is made up of 15 amino acids. CDR3 DNA: TGTGCCAGCAGCTACGGACTAGCGGGAGATCGCGAGCAGTACTTC. This translates into CASSYGLAGDREQYF.

The rearrangement uses TRBV27 and TRBJ2-2; TRBD2 is a possible D gene (8 bases). The V and J ends lost 3 bases and 8 bases respectively, with 16 bases between them. There are 15 residues in the CDR3. Germline V gene sequence: CDR1 MNHEY, CDR2 SMNVEV (reference sequence). CDR3: CASSFVAGQRGELFF. Written as DNA, the CDR3 is TGTGCCAGCAGTTTTGTAGCGGGACAGCGAGGGGAGCTGTTTTTT.

The chain's CDR3 is CASSFGTANEKLFF. DNA for the CDR3: TGTGCCAGCAGTTTCGGGACGGCTAATGAAAAACTGTTTTTT. The chain couples TRBV28 to TRBJ1-4; D possibly corresponds to TRBD1 (5 bases). The CDR3 sequence is 14 residues long. Germline-derived CDR1 and CDR2 are MDHEN and SYDVKM. Deletions cut 3 bases from V and 3 bases from J, with 8 bases between.